This TCR beta chain is drawn from a study of T cell responses to AZD1222 COVID-19 vaccine. The wider study: Second-dose timings of about 4 or about 12 weeks were pooled. The study's findings and limits: At study baseline, merely several AZD1222 recipients were seropositive. The study reported that nearly half of spike-specific TCRs target unmutated variant regions. Vaccine-related CD4 TCRs covered spike, predominating at 160-218 and 743-854.

Sequencing was performed with immunoSEQ multiplex PCR; in TCRdb, only in-frame clones are kept and a portion is missing. The table has about 180,000 clones, approximately 91% seen once. Concerning this clone itself: The antigen is undetermined.

Germline CDR1 and CDR2: MNHEY and SVGEGT. V lost 3 bases and J 10 bases, leaving 21 bases between the germline ends. The CDR3 consists of 15 residues. This sample comprised peripheral blood, obtained on day 0 of AZD1222 vaccination. The source is an adult in good health. The chain carries TRBV6-2 or TRBV6-3 and TRBJ1-1; D is ambiguous. In DNA, the CDR3 is TGTGCCAGCAGTTATGAAGGGTATCAGGTTAAGGGAGCTTTCTTT. Its protein product is CASSYEGYQVKGAFF.